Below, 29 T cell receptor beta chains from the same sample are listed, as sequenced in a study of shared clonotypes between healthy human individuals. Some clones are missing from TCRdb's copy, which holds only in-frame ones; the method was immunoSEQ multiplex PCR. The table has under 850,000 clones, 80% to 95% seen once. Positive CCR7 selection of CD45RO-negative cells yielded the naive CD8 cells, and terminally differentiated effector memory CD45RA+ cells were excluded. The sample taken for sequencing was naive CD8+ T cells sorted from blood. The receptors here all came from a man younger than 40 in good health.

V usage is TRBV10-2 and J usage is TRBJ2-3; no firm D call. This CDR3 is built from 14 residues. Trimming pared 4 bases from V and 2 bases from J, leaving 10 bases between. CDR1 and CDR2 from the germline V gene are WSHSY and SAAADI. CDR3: CASSVVPSTDTQYF. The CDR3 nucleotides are TGCGCCAGCAGTGTAGTACCCTCCACAGATACGCAGTATTTT.

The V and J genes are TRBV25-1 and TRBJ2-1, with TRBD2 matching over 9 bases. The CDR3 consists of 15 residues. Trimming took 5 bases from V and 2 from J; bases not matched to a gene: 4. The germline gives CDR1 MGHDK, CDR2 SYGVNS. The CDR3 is CASSRASGTYNEQFF. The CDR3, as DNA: TGTGCCAGCAGTCGGGCTAGCGGGACCTACAATGAGCAGTTCTTC.

The DNA for the CDR3 is TGTGCCAGCAGCTTGGTAGCGGCTTCCTACGAGCAGTACTTC. Its translation is CASSLVAASYEQYF. The chain uses TRBV5-6 and TRBJ2-7; possibly TRBD2 for D (6 bases). The ends were cut back, 0 bases at V and 1 base at J, with 8 bases in the middle. Germline V gene data show CDR1 as SGHDT and CDR2 as YYEEEE. The CDR3 consists of 14 residues. Full variable domain (remainder filled in from reference TRBV5-6 and TRBJ2-7): DAGVTQSPTHLIKTRGQQVTLRCSPKSGHDTVSWYQQALGQGPQFIFQYYEEEERQRGNFPDRFSGHQFPNYSSELNVNALLLGDSALYLCASSLVAASYEQYFGPGTRLTVT.

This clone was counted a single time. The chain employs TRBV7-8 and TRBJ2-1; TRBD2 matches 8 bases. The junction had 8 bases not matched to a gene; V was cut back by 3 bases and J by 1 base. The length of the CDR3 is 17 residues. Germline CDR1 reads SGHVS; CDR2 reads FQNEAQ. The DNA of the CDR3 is TGTGCCAGCAGCTTCGCCCAGCGGGAGAGATCCTACAATGAGCAGTTCTTC. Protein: CASSFAQRERSYNEQFF.

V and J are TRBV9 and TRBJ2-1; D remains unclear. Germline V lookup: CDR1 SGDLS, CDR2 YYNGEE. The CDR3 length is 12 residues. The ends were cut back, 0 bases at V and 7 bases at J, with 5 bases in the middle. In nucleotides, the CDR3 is TGTGCCAGCAGCGTAGATACGAATGAGCAGTTCTTC. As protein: CASSVDTNEQFF.

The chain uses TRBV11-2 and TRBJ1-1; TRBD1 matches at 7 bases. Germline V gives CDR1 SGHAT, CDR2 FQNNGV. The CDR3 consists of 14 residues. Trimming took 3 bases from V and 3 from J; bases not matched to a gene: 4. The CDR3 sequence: CASSLTGSHTEAFF. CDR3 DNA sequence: TGTGCCAGCAGCTTGACAGGGTCCCACACTGAAGCTTTCTTT.

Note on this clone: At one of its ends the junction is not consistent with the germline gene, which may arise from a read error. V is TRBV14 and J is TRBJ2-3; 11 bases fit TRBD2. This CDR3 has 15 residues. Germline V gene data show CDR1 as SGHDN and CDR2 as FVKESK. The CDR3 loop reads CASSHSGRVTETQYF. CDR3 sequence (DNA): TGTGCCAGCAGCCATAGCGGGAGGGTGACAGAAACGCAGTATTTT. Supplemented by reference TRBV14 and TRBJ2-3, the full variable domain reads EAGVTQFPSHSVIEKGQTVTLRCDPISGHDNLYWYRRVMGKEIKFLLHFVKESKQDESGMPNNRFLAERTGGTYSTLKVQPAELEDSGVYFCASSHSGRVTETQYFGPGTRLTVL.

Written as DNA, the CDR3 is TGTGCTAGCGGGACTAGTGGAGATACGCAGTATTTT. The encoded protein is CASGTSGDTQYF. The chain carries TRBV12-5 and TRBJ2-3; 8 bases agree with TRBD2. The CDR3 consists of 12 residues. Trimming took 9 bases from V and 5 from J; bases not matched to a gene: 4. The germline V gene has CDR1 LGHNT and CDR2 FRNRAP.

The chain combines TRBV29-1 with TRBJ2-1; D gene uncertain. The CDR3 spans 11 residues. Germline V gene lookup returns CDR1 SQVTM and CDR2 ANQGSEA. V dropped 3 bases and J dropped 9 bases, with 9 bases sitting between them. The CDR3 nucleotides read TGCAGCGTTGACTGGGTTGGTGAGCAGTTCTTC. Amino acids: CSVDWVGEQFF.

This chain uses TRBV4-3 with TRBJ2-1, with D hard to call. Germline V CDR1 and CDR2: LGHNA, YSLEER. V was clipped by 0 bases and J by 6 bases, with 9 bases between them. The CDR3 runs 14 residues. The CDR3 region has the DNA TGCGCCAGCAGCCAAGATAGCCTTATCAATGAGCAGTTCTTC. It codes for CASSQDSLINEQFF.

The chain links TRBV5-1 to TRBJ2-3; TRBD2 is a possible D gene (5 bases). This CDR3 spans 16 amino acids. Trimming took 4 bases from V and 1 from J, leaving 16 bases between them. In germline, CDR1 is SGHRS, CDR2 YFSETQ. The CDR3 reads CASSHPQRPGTDTQYF. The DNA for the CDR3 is TGCGCCAGCAGCCACCCCCAGCGGCCCGGCACAGATACGCAGTATTTT.

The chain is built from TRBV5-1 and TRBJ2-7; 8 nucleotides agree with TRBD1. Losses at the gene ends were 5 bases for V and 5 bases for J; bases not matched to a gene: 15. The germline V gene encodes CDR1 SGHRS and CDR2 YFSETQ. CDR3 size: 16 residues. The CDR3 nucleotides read TGCGCCAGCAGATCTGATACAGGGGGGTCCTGGGACGAGCAGTACTTC. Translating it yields CASRSDTGGSWDEQYF.

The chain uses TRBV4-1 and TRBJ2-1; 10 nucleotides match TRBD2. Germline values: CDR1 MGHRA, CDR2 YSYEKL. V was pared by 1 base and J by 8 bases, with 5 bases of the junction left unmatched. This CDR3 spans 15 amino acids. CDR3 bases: TGCGCCAGCAGCCAAGTTCCAGCGGGAGGGCATGAGCAGTTCTTC. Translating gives CASSQVPAGGHEQFF.

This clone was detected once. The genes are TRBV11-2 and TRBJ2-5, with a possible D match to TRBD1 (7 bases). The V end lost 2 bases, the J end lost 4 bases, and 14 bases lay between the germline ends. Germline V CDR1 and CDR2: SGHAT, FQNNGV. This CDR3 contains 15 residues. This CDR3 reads CASSLNAGQLETQYF. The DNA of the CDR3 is TGTGCCAGCAGCTTAAACGCGGGACAGTTAGAGACCCAGTACTTC.

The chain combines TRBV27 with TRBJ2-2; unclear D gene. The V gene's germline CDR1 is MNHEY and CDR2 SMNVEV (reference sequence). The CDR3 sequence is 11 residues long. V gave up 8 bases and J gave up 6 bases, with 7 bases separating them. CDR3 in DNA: TGTGCCAGCGACGACGCCGGGGAGCTGTTTTTT. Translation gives CASDDAGELFF.

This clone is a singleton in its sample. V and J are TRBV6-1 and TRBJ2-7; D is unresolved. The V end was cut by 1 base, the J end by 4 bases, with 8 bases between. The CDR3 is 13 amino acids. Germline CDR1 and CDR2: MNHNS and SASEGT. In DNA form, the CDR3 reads TGTGCCAGCAGTGAAGGGGCCACATACGAGCAGTACTTC. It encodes CASSEGATYEQYF.

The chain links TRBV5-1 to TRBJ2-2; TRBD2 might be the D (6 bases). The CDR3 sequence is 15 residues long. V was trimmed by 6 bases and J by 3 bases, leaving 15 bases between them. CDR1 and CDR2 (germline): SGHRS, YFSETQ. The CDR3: CASKDWIADTGELFF. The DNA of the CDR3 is TGCGCCAGCAAGGACTGGATAGCGGACACCGGGGAGCTGTTTTTT.

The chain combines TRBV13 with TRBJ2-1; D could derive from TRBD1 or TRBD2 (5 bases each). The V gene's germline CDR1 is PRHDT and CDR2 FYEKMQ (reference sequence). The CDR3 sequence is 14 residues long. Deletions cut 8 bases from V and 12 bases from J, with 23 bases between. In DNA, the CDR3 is TGTGCCAGCCGAAGCTTAGTTGGTAGGGACGGGCAGTTCTTC. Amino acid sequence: CASRSLVGRDGQFF.

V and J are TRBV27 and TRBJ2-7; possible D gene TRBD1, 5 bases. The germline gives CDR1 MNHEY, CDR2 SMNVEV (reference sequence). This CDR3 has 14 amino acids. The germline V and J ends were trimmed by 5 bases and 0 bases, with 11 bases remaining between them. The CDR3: CASSLTDTSYEQYF. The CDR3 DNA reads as TGTGCCAGCAGTCTAACGGACACCTCCTACGAGCAGTACTTC.

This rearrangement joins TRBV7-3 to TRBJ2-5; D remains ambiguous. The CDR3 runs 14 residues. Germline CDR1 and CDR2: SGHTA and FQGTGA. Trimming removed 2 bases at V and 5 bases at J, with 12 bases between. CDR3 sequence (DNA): TGTGCCAGCAGCTTAGTTAGCCTCGGGGAGACCCAGTACTTC. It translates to CASSLVSLGETQYF.

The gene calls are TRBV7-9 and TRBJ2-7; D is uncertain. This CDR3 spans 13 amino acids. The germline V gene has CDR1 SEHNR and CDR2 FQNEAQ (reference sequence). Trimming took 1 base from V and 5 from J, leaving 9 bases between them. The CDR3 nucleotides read TGTGCCAGCAGCTTAGAACTCCCTCACGAGCAGTACTTC. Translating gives CASSLELPHEQYF.

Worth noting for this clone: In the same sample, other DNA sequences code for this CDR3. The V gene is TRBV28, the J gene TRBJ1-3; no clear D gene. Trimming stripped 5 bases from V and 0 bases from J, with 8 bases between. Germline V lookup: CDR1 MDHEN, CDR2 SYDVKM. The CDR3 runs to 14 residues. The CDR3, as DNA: TGTGCCAGCAGTCCCAGCGGCTCTGGAAACACCATATATTTT. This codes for CASSPSGSGNTIYF.

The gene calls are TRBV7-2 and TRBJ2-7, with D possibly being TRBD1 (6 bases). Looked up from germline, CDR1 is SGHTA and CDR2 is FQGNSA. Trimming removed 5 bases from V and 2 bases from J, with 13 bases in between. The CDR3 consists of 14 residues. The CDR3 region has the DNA TGTGCCAGCAGCCTAACGACAGGAACCTACGAGCAGTACTTC. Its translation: CASSLTTGTYEQYF.

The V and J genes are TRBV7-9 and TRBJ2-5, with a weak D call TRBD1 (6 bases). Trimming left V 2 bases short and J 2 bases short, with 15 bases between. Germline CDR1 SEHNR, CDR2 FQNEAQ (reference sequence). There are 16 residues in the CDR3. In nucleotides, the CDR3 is TGTGCCAGCAGCTTAACCTTCGACAGGCCACAAGAGACCCAGTACTTC. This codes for CASSLTFDRPQETQYF.

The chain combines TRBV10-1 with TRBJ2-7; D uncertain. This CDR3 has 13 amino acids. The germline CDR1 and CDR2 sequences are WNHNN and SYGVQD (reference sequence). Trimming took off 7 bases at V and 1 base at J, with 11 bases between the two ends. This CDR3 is CASKKPLSYEQYF. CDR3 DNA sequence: TGCGCCAGCAAGAAACCCCTATCCTACGAGCAGTACTTC.

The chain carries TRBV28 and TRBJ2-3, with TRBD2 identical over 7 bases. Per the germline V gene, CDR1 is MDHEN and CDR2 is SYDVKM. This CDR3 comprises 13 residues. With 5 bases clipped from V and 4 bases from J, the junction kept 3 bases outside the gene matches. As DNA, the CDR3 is TGTGCCAGCAGTATGGGAGGGGCAGATACGCAGTATTTT. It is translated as CASSMGGADTQYF.

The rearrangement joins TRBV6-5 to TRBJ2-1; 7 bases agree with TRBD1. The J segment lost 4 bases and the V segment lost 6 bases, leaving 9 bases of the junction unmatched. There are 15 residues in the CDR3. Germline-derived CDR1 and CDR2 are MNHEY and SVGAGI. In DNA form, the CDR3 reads TGTGCCAGCAGGTTACAGGGGCCGGGTTACAATGAGCAGTTCTTC. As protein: CASRLQGPGYNEQFF.

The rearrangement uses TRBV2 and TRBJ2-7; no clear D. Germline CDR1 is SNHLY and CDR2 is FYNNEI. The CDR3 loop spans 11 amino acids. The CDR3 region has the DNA TGTGCAACCGGCCAGTCTCCTGGGCAGTACTTC. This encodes CATGQSPGQYF.

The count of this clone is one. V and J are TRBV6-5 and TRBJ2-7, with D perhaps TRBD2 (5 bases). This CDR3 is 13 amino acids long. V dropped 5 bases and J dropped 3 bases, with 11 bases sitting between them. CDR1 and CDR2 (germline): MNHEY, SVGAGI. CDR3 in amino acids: CASSPEALYEQYF. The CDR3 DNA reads TGTGCCAGCAGTCCGGAGGCCCTCTACGAGCAGTACTTC.